Following are 17 T cell receptor beta chains from one sample sequenced in a study of T cell repertoires in cytomegalovirus infection. TCRdb re-called the reads with MiXCR, one entry per CDR3 protein. This table holds hundreds of thousands of distinct CDR3 sequences, around 32% found once. The sample was PBMCs. All receptors come from a human donor in good health (CMV status not recorded). Some clones in this sample may be carry-over from other donors' samples.

The table lists this clonotype with a few counts. The chain links TRBV6-1 to TRBJ2-5, with TRBD1 matching over 7 bases. The CDR3 extends over 14 amino acids. The germline gives CDR1 MNHNS, CDR2 SASEGT. The V segment lost 6 bases and the J segment 5 bases; nucleotides outside the gene matches: 9. The CDR3 DNA reads as TGTGCCAGCAGATACCGGGACAGATCTGAGACCCAGTACTTC. Translating it yields CASRYRDRSETQYF.

This clonotype was recorded at least ten times. As DNA, the CDR3 is TGTGCCAGCAGGGGGGGTACCGGGGAGCTGTTTTTT. The encoded protein is CASRGGTGELFF. J is TRBJ2-2 and V is TRBV7-3, with D possibly TRBD2 on 6 matching bases. CDR1 is SGHTA and CDR2 is FQGTGA in the germline V gene. Trimming left V 6 bases short and J 5 bases short, with 7 bases between. The CDR3 runs to 12 residues.

In its sample, this clonotype was seen many times. The chain is built from TRBV12-3 or TRBV12-4 and TRBJ2-7; D gene uncertain. V was clipped by 8 bases and J by 2 bases, with 16 bases between them. The CDR3 spans 14 residues. CDR3 residues: CASAPSGSPYEQYF. Here the CDR3 DNA reads TGTGCCAGCGCCCCGTCGGGCTCGCCCTACGAGCAGTACTTC.

This chain joins TRBV12-3 or TRBV12-4 and TRBJ1-2; D gene ambiguous. The CDR3 is 12 amino acids. V was trimmed by 7 bases and J by 6 bases, leaving 12 bases between them. The CDR3 spells CASMLNQDGYTF. CDR3 sequence (DNA): TGTGCCAGCATGTTGAATCAGGATGGCTACACCTTC.

This chain uses TRBV12-3 or TRBV12-4 with TRBJ1-5; 9 bases agree with TRBD1. V lost 6 bases and J lost 3; bases outside the gene matches: 9. The CDR3 runs to 16 residues. The CDR3 DNA is TGTGCCAGCAGACGAACGGACAGGGGAGCCAATCAGCCCCAGCATTTT. Translation: CASRRTDRGANQPQHF.

The chain links TRBV5-4 to TRBJ1-1; D unresolved. This CDR3 contains 15 residues. Germline CDR1 and CDR2: SGHNT and YYREEE (reference sequence). Trimming took off 0 bases at V and 0 bases at J, with 9 bases between the two ends. The CDR3 DNA is TGTGCCAGCAGCTTGGAGATGAAACTGAACACTGAAGCTTTCTTT. It is translated as CASSLEMKLNTEAFF.

This clonotype showed up many times. The chain couples TRBV12-3 or TRBV12-4 to TRBJ1-5, with TRBD1 identical over 7 bases. With V trimmed by 6 bases and J by 0 bases, 2 bases remained unmatched. The CDR3 runs to 14 residues. In DNA form, the CDR3 reads TGTGCCAGCAGGGGACAGTATAGCAATCAGCCCCAGCATTTT. Protein: CASRGQYSNQPQHF.

The V call is TRBV18, the J call TRBJ1-6; no firm D call. V lost 2 bases and J 10 bases, leaving 9 bases between the germline ends. The CDR3 extends over 13 amino acids. Germline V gene data show CDR1 as KGHSH and CDR2 as LQKENI. CDR3 amino acids: CASSPTSSSPLHF. The CDR3 bases are TGTGCCAGCTCACCAACGAGTTCCTCACCCCTCCACTTT.

The J gene is TRBJ2-3, the V gene TRBV20-1; D possibly matches TRBD1 or TRBD2 (6 bases each). Trimming removed 7 bases at V and 0 bases at J, with 20 bases between. The CDR3 is 16 amino acids. The germline V gene encodes CDR1 DFQATT and CDR2 SNEGSKA (reference sequence). The CDR3 region is CSVSAKGGLSTDTQYF. CDR3 nucleotide sequence: TGCAGTGTTAGCGCAAAGGGGGGCCTAAGCACAGATACGCAGTATTTT.

This clonotype appeared a few times. V usage is TRBV19 and J usage is TRBJ1-5; the D gene is possibly TRBD1 (5 bases). This CDR3 contains 13 residues. Germline V gives CDR1 LNHDA, CDR2 SQIVND (reference sequence). V was trimmed by 3 bases and J by 6 bases, leaving 9 bases between them. The CDR3 loop reads CASSIDSPQPQHF. The CDR3 DNA sequence: TGTGCCAGTAGTATCGACAGTCCTCAGCCCCAGCATTTT. The whole variable domain, remainder taken from reference TRBV19 and TRBJ1-5, is DGGITQSPKYLFRKEGQNVTLSCEQNLNHDAMYWYRQDPGQGLRLIYYSQIVNDFQKGDIAEGYSVSREKKESFPLTVTSAQKNPTAFYLCASSIDSPQPQHFGDGTRLSIL.

This clonotype was picked up a small number of times. V and J are TRBV7-9 and TRBJ2-1, with D possibly matching TRBD1 (5 bases). This CDR3 spans 14 amino acids. V dropped 7 bases and J dropped 6 bases, with 16 bases sitting between them. Germline CDR1 and CDR2: SEHNR and FQNEAQ (reference sequence). DNA for the CDR3: TGTGCCAGCACAAGGGTTTCGCAGGGCAATGAGCAGTTCTTC. Protein product: CASTRVSQGNEQFF.

This clonotype was counted ten times or more. V usage is TRBV28 and J usage is TRBJ2-3; D is unclear. Germline-derived CDR1 and CDR2 are MDHEN and SYDVKM. The CDR3 has 12 residues. Trimming left V 2 bases short and J 6 bases short, with 6 bases between. In nucleotides, the CDR3 is TGTGCCAGCAGTTTACCCCAGGATACGCAGTATTTT. It is translated as CASSLPQDTQYF.

Of note for this clonotype: A much larger clonotype is one base distant, so this may be a read error. The genes are TRBV7-2 and TRBJ2-6, with unresolved D. This CDR3 is built from 16 residues. Germline V gene lookup returns CDR1 SGHTA and CDR2 FQGNSA. The CDR3 is CVSSLRFNSGANVLTF. The CDR3 bases are TGTGTCAGCAGCTTAAGATTTAACTCTGGGGCCAACGTCCTGACTTTC.

This clonotype was counted a few times. The V gene is TRBV19, the J gene TRBJ1-2; D call uncertain. V was cut by 9 bases and J by 7 bases, with 15 bases left in between. CDR1 LNHDA and CDR2 SQIVND come from the germline V gene (reference sequence). This CDR3 comprises 12 residues. The DNA of the CDR3 is TGTGCCAGCTTGGCTGGGTCGGCTGGCTACACCTTC. It yields the protein CASLAGSAGYTF.

This clonotype was picked up a small number of times. The genes are TRBV19 and TRBJ1-1; D perhaps matches TRBD1 (5 bases). Deletions cut 7 bases from V and 1 base from J, with 13 bases between. The CDR3 totals 14 residues. From germline, CDR1 is LNHDA and CDR2 SQIVND (reference sequence). This CDR3 is CASIRRAPNTEAFF. CDR3 nucleotide sequence: TGTGCCAGTATACGCAGGGCCCCGAACACTGAAGCTTTCTTT.

The V gene is TRBV10-2, the J gene TRBJ1-2; D not resolved. V gave up 4 bases and J gave up 0 bases, with 9 bases separating them. The germline gives CDR1 WSHSY, CDR2 SAAADI. The CDR3 is made up of 14 amino acids. CDR3 amino acids: CASSGSLANYGYTF. The CDR3 DNA reads as TGCGCCAGCAGTGGGTCACTTGCTAACTATGGCTACACCTTC.

The sample holds a few counts of this clonotype. The chain links TRBV30 to TRBJ1-5; TRBD1 matches at 7 bases. CDR1 is GTSNPN and CDR2 is SVGIG in the germline V gene (reference sequence). Trimming cost V 0 bases and J 4 bases; bases outside gene matches: 3. The CDR3 extends over 14 amino acids. Here the CDR3 reads CAWSVAQGNQPQHF. For the CDR3, the DNA is TGTGCCTGGAGTGTCGCACAGGGGAATCAGCCCCAGCATTTT.